This is a list of T cell receptor beta chains from one sample in a study of CD8 T cells in ankylosing spondylitis. TCRdb re-analysed the 5' RACE reads in MiXCR, keeping a single row per CDR3 protein. This repertoire shows 150,000 to 200,000 distinct CDR3 sequences, around 18% found once; its top ten account for about 8.3%. Sequencing input: blood, either unsorted or a sorted T cell fraction (not recorded which). These receptors were obtained from a male donor with ankylosing spondylitis or in good health (not recorded which). The CDR3 runs from the conserved cysteine through the conserved F or W. D genes are given only for firm matches. Clone size is stated in some rows and not others, as once, few, many or a class when expanded.

clone size: NA; V gene: TRBV29-1; D gene: NA; J gene: TRBJ1-1; CDR3 DNA: TGCAGCGTAGCGAGCCGGCTGGACACTGAAGCTTTCTTT; CDR3 protein: CSVASRLDTEAFF
clone size: few; V gene: TRBV3-1; D gene: NA; J gene: TRBJ2-5; CDR3 DNA: TGTGCCAGCAGCCAAGACAGGACCCAGTACTTC; CDR3 protein: CASSQDRTQYF
clone size: few; V gene: TRBV20-1; D gene: TRBD2; J gene: TRBJ2-3; CDR3 DNA: TGCAGTGCTAGAGTCCCAGGGCGGGAGGTCACAGATACGCAGTATTTT; CDR3 protein: CSARVPGREVTDTQYF
clone size: few; V gene: TRBV7-3; D gene: NA; J gene: TRBJ2-2; CDR3 DNA: TGTGCCAGCAGCTTGGGGATTAGCGGCGGGATCCCCGGGGAGCTGTTTTTT; CDR3 protein: CASSLGISGGIPGELFF
clone size: few; V gene: TRBV4-1; D gene: TRBD1; J gene: TRBJ1-6; CDR3 DNA: TGCGCCAGCAGCCCTACTTCTCTGAGGGGGCAGGGTTCACCCCTCCACTTT; CDR3 protein: CASSPTSLRGQGSPLHF
clone size: NA; V gene: TRBV20-1; D gene: NA; J gene: TRBJ2-7; CDR3 DNA: TGCAGTCCGTGGGTGGCTCCCTACGAGCAGTACTTC; CDR3 protein: CSPWVAPYEQYF
clone size: many; V gene: TRBV7-9; D gene: NA; J gene: TRBJ2-2; CDR3 DNA: TGTGCCAGCAGCTTATTATCGAACACCGGGGAGCTGTTTTTT; CDR3 protein: CASSLLSNTGELFF
clone size: many; V gene: TRBV9; D gene: NA; J gene: TRBJ2-2; CDR3 DNA: TGTGCCAGCAGCCCTTTTACCGGGGAGCTGTTTTTT; CDR3 protein: CASSPFTGELFF
clone size: many; V gene: TRBV20-1; D gene: NA; J gene: TRBJ1-5; CDR3 DNA: TGCAGTGCTTACGAATCCGGCGGGGGAAATAGCAATCAGCCCCAGCATTTT; CDR3 protein: CSAYESGGGNSNQPQHF
clone size: many; V gene: TRBV5-1; D gene: TRBD1; J gene: TRBJ1-1; CDR3 DNA: TGCGCCAGCAGCTGGACAGGGCCGAACACTGAAGCTTTCTTT; CDR3 protein: CASSWTGPNTEAFF
clone size: NA; V gene: TRBV11-2; D gene: TRBD1; J gene: TRBJ2-2; CDR3 DNA: TGTGCCAGCAGCCGCCCCACAGGGGACCAAAACACCGGGGAGCTGTTTTTT; CDR3 protein: CASSRPTGDQNTGELFF
clone size: many; V gene: TRBV3-1; D gene: NA; J gene: TRBJ2-7; CDR3 DNA: TGTGCCAGCAGCCAAGACCTAGCGCCCTCCGAGCAGTACTTC; CDR3 protein: CASSQDLAPSEQYF
clone size: few; V gene: TRBV4-1; D gene: NA; J gene: TRBJ2-7; CDR3 DNA: TGCGCCAGCAGCCAAGAATTGCGCTCCTACGAGCAGTACTTC; CDR3 protein: CASSQELRSYEQYF
clone size: few; V gene: TRBV6-6; D gene: NA; J gene: TRBJ1-2; CDR3 DNA: TGTGCCAGCAGTTCCGGGGGTGGCTATGGCTACACCTTC; CDR3 protein: CASSSGGGYGYTF
clone size: NA; V gene: TRBV29-1; D gene: NA; J gene: TRBJ1-1; CDR3 DNA: TGCAGCTTGAGGGAGGGGCACAGGTTGAATACTGAAGCTTTCTTT; CDR3 protein: CSLREGHRLNTEAFF
clone size: NA; V gene: TRBV9; D gene: NA; J gene: TRBJ2-1; CDR3 DNA: TGTGCCAGCAGCCCGATCAATGAGCAGTTCTTC; CDR3 protein: CASSPINEQFF
clone size: NA; V gene: TRBV6-5; D gene: NA; J gene: TRBJ1-2; CDR3 DNA: TGTGCCACCACATCGGGCGTGGGTGGCTACACCTTC; CDR3 protein: CATTSGVGGYTF
clone size: many; V gene: TRBV13; D gene: NA; J gene: TRBJ1-5; CDR3 DNA: TGTGCCAGCAGCTCCAGCCGCAATCAGCCCCAGCATTTT; CDR3 protein: CASSSSRNQPQHF
clone size: NA; V gene: TRBV27; D gene: NA; J gene: TRBJ2-6; CDR3 DNA: TGTGCCAGCAGGTTAACTGGGGCCAACGTCCTGACTTTC; CDR3 protein: CASRLTGANVLTF
clone size: few; V gene: TRBV19; D gene: NA; J gene: TRBJ1-5; CDR3 DNA: TGTGCCAGTAGTATTTTAACGGGACCCAATCAGCCCCAGCATTTT; CDR3 protein: CASSILTGPNQPQHF
clone size: NA; V gene: TRBV15; D gene: TRBD1; J gene: TRBJ2-5; CDR3 DNA: TGTGCCACCAGGAGACAGGGGATGGAAGAGACCCAGTACTTC; CDR3 protein: CATRRQGMEETQYF
clone size: many; V gene: TRBV5-1; D gene: NA; J gene: TRBJ2-2; CDR3 DNA: TGCGCCAGCAGCTTGGCTCCCGAGGGGGAGCTGTTTTTT; CDR3 protein: CASSLAPEGELFF
clone size: NA; V gene: TRBV6-1; D gene: TRBD1; J gene: TRBJ1-1; CDR3 DNA: TGTGCCAGCAGAAGCATTGCCGGGACAGGGAACACTGAAGCTTTCTTT; CDR3 protein: CASRSIAGTGNTEAFF
clone size: NA; V gene: TRBV5-2; D gene: NA; J gene: TRBJ2-7; CDR3 DNA: TGTGCCAGCAACTTAGTTCGGGGCTACGAGCAGTACTTC; CDR3 protein: CASNLVRGYEQYF
clone size: many; V gene: TRBV4-2; D gene: NA; J gene: TRBJ2-7; CDR3 DNA: TGTGCCAGCAGCCTCCCAGGGGCAGGGTTCTACGAGCAGTACTTC; CDR3 protein: CASSLPGAGFYEQYF
clone size: many; V gene: TRBV6-4; D gene: NA; J gene: TRBJ2-5; CDR3 DNA: TGTGCCAGCAGTGACGAGGGGAGGAGGCCAGAGACCCAGTACTTC; CDR3 protein: CASSDEGRRPETQYF
clone size: many; V gene: TRBV12-3/TRBV12-4; D gene: TRBD2; J gene: TRBJ2-1; CDR3 DNA: TGTGCCAGCAGTTTAGTCAGCGGGAGCGGCAATGAGCAGTTCTTC; CDR3 protein: CASSLVSGSGNEQFF
clone size: NA; V gene: TRBV27; D gene: TRBD1; J gene: TRBJ2-2; CDR3 DNA: TGTGCCAGCAGTTTACCCCCGCCGACAGGGTATAACACCGGGGAGCTGTTTTTT; CDR3 protein: CASSLPPPTGYNTGELFF
clone size: many; V gene: TRBV20-1; D gene: TRBD1; J gene: TRBJ2-7; CDR3 DNA: TGCAGTGCTAGGGGGGACAGAAATCCCTACGAGCAGTACTTC; CDR3 protein: CSARGDRNPYEQYF
clone size: NA; V gene: TRBV18; D gene: TRBD1; J gene: TRBJ1-2; CDR3 DNA: TGTGCCAGCTCACAACTTAACCGGGACAGATTACCCTATGGCTACACCTTC; CDR3 protein: CASSQLNRDRLPYGYTF
clone size: few; V gene: TRBV13; D gene: TRBD2; J gene: TRBJ2-1; CDR3 DNA: TGTGCCAGCAGCCCAGGACTAGCGGGCGTTGGCGATGAGCAGTTCTTC; CDR3 protein: CASSPGLAGVGDEQFF
clone size: many; V gene: TRBV20-1; D gene: NA; J gene: TRBJ1-5; CDR3 DNA: TGCAGTGCTATCCCGACAGAGTATAGCAATCAGCCCCAGCATTTT; CDR3 protein: CSAIPTEYSNQPQHF
clone size: few; V gene: TRBV28; D gene: NA; J gene: TRBJ2-3; CDR3 DNA: TGTGCCAGCAGAAATAAACCGGACGGCACAGATACGCAGTATTTT; CDR3 protein: CASRNKPDGTDTQYF
clone size: many; V gene: TRBV6-1; D gene: TRBD1; J gene: TRBJ2-3; CDR3 DNA: TGTGCCAGCAGAGGACAGGGCACAGATACGCAGTATTTT; CDR3 protein: CASRGQGTDTQYF
clone size: NA; V gene: TRBV6-1; D gene: TRBD1; J gene: TRBJ1-6; CDR3 DNA: TGTGCCAGCAATCTTTGGACAGGGAGCTCCTATAATTCACCCCTCCACTTT; CDR3 protein: CASNLWTGSSYNSPLHF
clone size: NA; V gene: TRBV6-2/TRBV6-3; D gene: TRBD2; J gene: TRBJ2-7; CDR3 DNA: TGTGCCAGCAGTTACACGGCGGGAGGGCCAGAAGACGAGCAGTACTTC; CDR3 protein: CASSYTAGGPEDEQYF
clone size: NA; V gene: TRBV4-1; D gene: NA; J gene: TRBJ1-5; CDR3 DNA: TGCGCCAGCAGCCACGGTTTAATGGCGAGCAATCAGCCCCAGCATTTT; CDR3 protein: CASSHGLMASNQPQHF
clone size: few; V gene: TRBV13; D gene: NA; J gene: TRBJ1-5; CDR3 DNA: TGTGCCAGCAGCTTAGGGGTTAGCAATCAGCCCCAGCATTTT; CDR3 protein: CASSLGVSNQPQHF
clone size: NA; V gene: TRBV7-9; D gene: TRBD1; J gene: TRBJ1-1; CDR3 DNA: TGTGCCAGCAGCTCGATTGGGACAGGGGGTCGTCCTAGTGAAGCTTTCTTT; CDR3 protein: CASSSIGTGGRPSEAFF
clone size: many; V gene: TRBV6-1; D gene: NA; J gene: TRBJ2-6; CDR3 DNA: TGTGCCAGCAGACCTACAGGGTTAAGCTCTGGGGCCAACGTCCTGACTTTC; CDR3 protein: CASRPTGLSSGANVLTF
clone size: NA; V gene: TRBV6-1; D gene: TRBD2; J gene: TRBJ2-5; CDR3 DNA: TGTGCCAGCAGGGCCGGGACTAATAGCGAGACCCAGTACTTC; CDR3 protein: CASRAGTNSETQYF
clone size: NA; V gene: TRBV13; D gene: TRBD2; J gene: TRBJ2-5; CDR3 DNA: TGTGCCAGCAGCTGGACTAGCAGTGAGACCCAGTACTTC; CDR3 protein: CASSWTSSETQYF
clone size: few; V gene: TRBV18; D gene: NA; J gene: TRBJ2-3; CDR3 DNA: TGTGCCAGCTCACCAGATGACGCAGGGACTCAGTATTTT; CDR3 protein: CASSPDDAGTQYF
clone size: once; V gene: TRBV3-1; D gene: TRBD2; J gene: TRBJ2-3; CDR3 DNA: TGTGCCAGCAGCCACCTAGCGGGAGCCCCAGATACGCAGTATTTT; CDR3 protein: CASSHLAGAPDTQYF
clone size: many; V gene: TRBV5-1; D gene: NA; J gene: TRBJ2-2; CDR3 DNA: TGCGCCAGCAGCTTGGACTTTACCGGGGAGCTGTTTTTT; CDR3 protein: CASSLDFTGELFF
clone size: few; V gene: TRBV4-1; D gene: NA; J gene: TRBJ2-3; CDR3 DNA: TGCGCCAGCAGACCGACAGGAGTTGCGACAGATACGCAGTATTTT; CDR3 protein: CASRPTGVATDTQYF
clone size: few; V gene: TRBV5-1; D gene: NA; J gene: TRBJ2-1; CDR3 DNA: TGCGCCAGCAGCTTGGCGGCGGGACCCCCCCATTCGAATGAGCAGTTCTTC; CDR3 protein: CASSLAAGPPHSNEQFF
clone size: few; V gene: TRBV28; D gene: TRBD1; J gene: TRBJ1-4; CDR3 DNA: TGTGCCAGCAGTTCGACAGGGGAGATTGAAAAACTGTTTTTT; CDR3 protein: CASSSTGEIEKLFF
clone size: many; V gene: TRBV12-3/TRBV12-4; D gene: NA; J gene: TRBJ2-1; CDR3 DNA: TGTGCCAGCAGCCAGTACAATGAGCAGTTCTTC; CDR3 protein: CASSQYNEQFF
clone size: many; V gene: TRBV5-1; D gene: TRBD2; J gene: TRBJ2-1; CDR3 DNA: TGCGCCAGCAGCTCGGGGGGGACTCCCTCCTACAATGAGCAGTTCTTC; CDR3 protein: CASSSGGTPSYNEQFF
clone size: many; V gene: TRBV5-1; D gene: NA; J gene: TRBJ1-1; CDR3 DNA: TGCGCCAGCAGCTTGGGACCCACCATGAACACTGAAGCTTTCTTT; CDR3 protein: CASSLGPTMNTEAFF
clone size: NA; V gene: TRBV14; D gene: NA; J gene: TRBJ2-7; CDR3 DNA: TGTGCCAGCAGCCAACGGCAGGCTACAGACGAGCAGTACTTC; CDR3 protein: CASSQRQATDEQYF
clone size: few; V gene: TRBV20-1; D gene: NA; J gene: TRBJ1-3; CDR3 DNA: TGCAGTGCTTCAGTTTCAGGCTCTGAGACCATATATTTT; CDR3 protein: CSASVSGSETIYF
clone size: NA; V gene: TRBV5-1; D gene: NA; J gene: TRBJ2-7; CDR3 DNA: TGCGCCAGCAGCGCGCAGGCGGGCAGCTCCTGCGAGCAGTACTTC; CDR3 protein: CASSAQAGSSCEQYF